These 18 T cell receptor beta chains were sequenced from one sample in a study of neurological immune-mediated disorders. TCRdb re-called the 5' RACE reads with MiXCR, one entry per CDR3 protein. The sample yields 25,000 to 30,000 distinct CDR3 sequences, 2.5% to 4% seen once. The sample was PBMCs. These receptors came from a woman under 40 with multiple sclerosis.

This clonotype was recorded many times. This may stem from a read error, because a much larger clone lies one nucleotide away. This sequence joins TRBV5-6 and TRBJ2-7; D is perhaps TRBD2 (7 bases). CDR3 size: 13 residues. Trimming stripped 5 bases from V and 7 bases from J, with 16 bases between. The germline CDR1 and CDR2 sequences are SGHDT and YYEEEE. CDR3 sequence (DNA): TGTGCCAGCAGTCGGGAAAGGGGGGGAGAGCAGTACTTC. Residues: CASSRERGGEQYF.

This sequence joins TRBV5-1 and TRBJ2-3, with D hard to call. The CDR3 spans 14 residues. From germline, CDR1 is SGHRS and CDR2 YFSETQ. V shed 1 base and J shed 4 bases, with 10 bases lying between them. The CDR3 protein is CASSLLGRADTQYF. For the CDR3, the DNA is TGCGCCAGCAGCTTGCTGGGTAGGGCAGATACGCAGTATTTT.

This clonotype is labeled medium-sized (0.01 to 0.1%). This chain connects TRBV12-3 or TRBV12-4 to TRBJ1-2, with D possibly matching TRBD1 (5 bases). Trimming took 6 bases from V and 4 from J, leaving 12 bases between them. The CDR3 sequence is 13 residues long. The DNA of the CDR3 is TGTGCCAGCAGCTCCACAGGCCTCTATGGCTACACCTTC. The encoded protein is CASSSTGLYGYTF.

The table lists this clonotype with many counts. The gene calls are TRBV12-3 or TRBV12-4 and TRBJ2-7, with D perhaps matching TRBD2 (5 bases). The V and J ends lost 6 bases and 2 bases respectively, with 11 bases between them. CDR3 length equals 13 residues. Here the CDR3 reads CASRNSGTYEQYF. The CDR3 DNA follows: TGTGCCAGCAGAAATTCGGGAACCTACGAGCAGTACTTC.

This clonotype was observed many times. A much larger clonotype is one base distant, so this may be a read error. The V call is TRBV20-1, the J call TRBJ1-1; D unresolved. This CDR3 region has 13 residues. Between the trimmed V and J ends, which lost 3 bases and 0 bases, there was a span of 8 bases. The germline V gene has CDR1 DFQATT and CDR2 SNEGSKA (reference sequence). CDR3 nucleotide sequence: TGCAGTGCTAGTCGTAAGATGAACACTGAAGCTTTCTTT. It is translated as CSASRKMNTEAFF.

This clonotype was seen repeatedly, ten times or more. This chain joins TRBV7-2 and TRBJ1-3; 7 bases line up with TRBD1. This CDR3 contains 16 residues. Germline assignment: CDR1 SGHTA and CDR2 FQGNSA. V was clipped by 5 bases and J by 0 bases; unmatched bases: 7. The CDR3: CASSAQGELSGNTIYF. The CDR3 DNA is TGTGCCAGCAGCGCGCAGGGGGAACTCTCTGGAAACACCATATATTTT.

This clonotype was detected ten times or more. V and J are TRBV28 and TRBJ1-5, with D possibly being TRBD1 (5 bases). V was clipped by 7 bases and J by 2 bases, with 15 bases between them. This CDR3 is 15 amino acids long. Germline V gene lookup returns CDR1 MDHEN and CDR2 SYDVKM. CDR3 nucleotide sequence: TGTGCCAGCACCCCCGGGGGATTCGGCAATCAGCCCCAGCATTTT. Residues: CASTPGGFGNQPQHF.

This clonotype has at least ten counts. The V gene is TRBV3-1, the J gene TRBJ2-1; tentatively, D is TRBD2 (6 bases). CDR1 and CDR2 (germline): LGHDT, YNNKEL (reference sequence). There are 16 residues in the CDR3. Trimming stripped 0 bases from V and 0 bases from J, with 9 bases between. The CDR3 loop is CASSQDRRGSYNEQFF. DNA of the CDR3: TGTGCCAGCAGCCAAGACCGGAGGGGCTCCTACAATGAGCAGTTCTTC.

This clonotype qualifies as medium-sized. The rearrangement links TRBV5-1 to TRBJ2-3; no firm D call. Germline CDR1 and CDR2: SGHRS and YFSETQ. With 0 bases removed from V and 4 bases from J, the gap between germline ends came to 6 bases. CDR3 size: 13 residues. The CDR3 reads CASSLERADTQYF. CDR3 coding DNA: TGCGCCAGCAGCTTGGAGCGAGCAGATACGCAGTATTTT.

This clonotype was found many times. This chain uses TRBV20-1 with TRBJ2-1, with D maybe TRBD2 (6 bases). The CDR3 has 15 residues. In germline, CDR1 is DFQATT, CDR2 SNEGSKA (reference sequence). Trimming took 0 bases from V and 9 from J, leaving 18 bases between them. The CDR3 nucleotides are TGCAGTGCTAGAGAGGAGGGCACTTCCGCTATTGAGCAGTTCTTC. Amino acids: CSAREEGTSAIEQFF.

At least ten counts were recorded for this clonotype. The chain employs TRBV29-1 and TRBJ2-5; D may be TRBD1 (5 bases). V shed 7 bases and J shed 5 bases, with 20 bases lying between them. Germline CDR1 and CDR2: SQVTM and ANQGSEA. This CDR3 has 14 residues. CDR3 protein: CSAPFTGDGETQYF. DNA for the CDR3: TGCAGCGCCCCGTTCACAGGTGACGGGGAGACCCAGTACTTC.

At least ten counts were recorded for this clonotype. The chain has TRBV5-1 and TRBJ2-4; D gene uncertain. The CDR3 runs 16 residues. The V end was cut by 4 bases, the J end by 5 bases, with 19 bases between. Germline V gene data show CDR1 as SGHRS and CDR2 as YFSETQ. CDR3 in DNA: TGCGCCAGCAGCCCCCTTGGAAGGGTATCAGAAAACATTCAGTACTTC. Its protein product is CASSPLGRVSENIQYF.

The chain combines TRBV2 with TRBJ1-6; D ambiguous. CDR1 is SNHLY and CDR2 is FYNNEI in the germline V gene. The CDR3 is 12 amino acids. With 10 bases removed from V and 10 bases from J, the gap between germline ends came to 14 bases. The DNA of the CDR3 is TGTGCCACCCGTTCGGCTCGGTCACCCCTCCACTTT. Translation gives CATRSARSPLHF.

The chain recombines TRBV6-2 or TRBV6-3 with TRBJ1-5; D remains unclear. Trimming cost V 2 bases and J 3 bases, with 11 bases left between them. CDR1 is MNHEY and CDR2 is SVGEGT in the germline V gene. The CDR3 totals 15 residues. The CDR3 sequence: CASSYVDGNNQPQHF. CDR3 bases: TGTGCCAGCAGTTACGTGGACGGAAACAATCAGCCCCAGCATTTT.

The table lists this clonotype with many counts. The rearrangement joins TRBV20-1 to TRBJ2-7, with D uncertain. V dropped 0 bases and J dropped 1 base, with 10 bases sitting between them. CDR3 length: 14 residues. Germline CDR1 reads DFQATT; CDR2 reads SNEGSKA (reference sequence). The DNA of the CDR3 is TGCAGTGCTAGAGATTTCGGCAAATCCTACGAGCAGTACTTC. Amino acid sequence: CSARDFGKSYEQYF.

This clonotype was seen repeatedly, ten times or more. The rearrangement uses TRBV5-1 and TRBJ2-5; 10 bases match TRBD1. With V trimmed by 5 bases and J by 5 bases, 9 bases remained unmatched. Germline CDR1 and CDR2: SGHRS and YFSETQ. This CDR3 comprises 15 residues. The chain's CDR3 is CASSPGQGSSETQYF. CDR3 DNA sequence: TGCGCCAGCAGTCCGGGACAGGGGAGTTCGGAGACCCAGTACTTC.

Many counts were recorded for this clonotype. J is TRBJ2-7 and V is TRBV3-1, with D possibly being TRBD1 or TRBD2 (7 bases each). The V end was cut by 4 bases, the J end by 7 bases, with 14 bases between. There are 13 residues in the CDR3. Germline lookup yields CDR1 LGHDT and CDR2 YNNKEL (reference sequence). The chain's CDR3 is CASSLARGGEQYF. The CDR3 nucleotides are TGTGCCAGCAGCCTCGCCAGGGGGGGAGAGCAGTACTTC.

This clonotype came up many times. V is TRBV2 and J is TRBJ2-5; possibly TRBD2 for D (6 bases). CDR3 length: 14 residues. The V gene lost 1 base and the J gene lost 4 bases, with 10 bases spanning the gap. Per the germline V gene, CDR1 is SNHLY and CDR2 is FYNNEI. CDR3 coding DNA: TGTGCCAGCAGTGAAGTCGGGGGTATAGAGACCCAGTACTTC. It codes for CASSEVGGIETQYF.